This T cell receptor (beta chain) was retrieved from a study of blood T cell repertoires in COVID-19. On the study more broadly: Sources were T cells, B-cell-depleted T cells, or PBMCs; the material itself was cDNA or gDNA.

The CDR3 is made up of 15 amino acids. CDR1 and CDR2 from the germline V gene are SGHTA and FQGNSA. Trimming stripped 1 base from V and 5 bases from J, with 12 bases between. In the authors' methods: By means of reference gene primer amplification, nucleated cell counts were estimated. Profiling relied on immunoSEQ multiplex PCR, and the TCRdb table lists in-frame clones only, not all of them. The V and J calls and clone size are taken from that table; D and trimming were inferred from the DNA. The table has about 97,000 clones, roughly nine tenths seen once; the top ten hold approximately 1.5%. This receptor was obtained from a man aged 60 to 75 with acute or convalescent COVID-19. The chain uses TRBV7-2 and TRBJ1-5, with a tentative D call TRBD1 (5 bases). Sequencing was performed on peripheral blood. The CDR3 DNA sequence: TGTGCCAGCAGCTTAGGGGGGGGGTTTTATCAGCCCCAGCATTTT. It is translated as CASSLGGGFYQPQHF.